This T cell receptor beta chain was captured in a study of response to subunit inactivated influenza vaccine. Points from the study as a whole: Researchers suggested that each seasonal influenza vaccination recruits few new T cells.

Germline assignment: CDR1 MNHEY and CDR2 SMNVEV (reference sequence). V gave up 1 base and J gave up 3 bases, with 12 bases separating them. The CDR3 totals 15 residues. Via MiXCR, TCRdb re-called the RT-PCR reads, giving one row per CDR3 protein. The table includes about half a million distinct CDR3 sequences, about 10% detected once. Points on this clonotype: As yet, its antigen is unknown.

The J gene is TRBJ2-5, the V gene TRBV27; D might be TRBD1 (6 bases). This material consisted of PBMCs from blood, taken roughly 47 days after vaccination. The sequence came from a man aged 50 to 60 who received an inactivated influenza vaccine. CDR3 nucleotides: TGTGCCAGCAGTTTATACGGGACACTTAAAGAGACCCAGTACTTC. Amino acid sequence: CASSLYGTLKETQYF.